Sequencing of this T cell receptor beta chain was carried out in a study of cytomegalovirus exposure and HLA in healthy donors. Study as a whole: The 100 to 150 validation repertoires matched the 500 to 750 first-cohort repertoires in platform, a later analysis reported. Points from the study as a whole: First-cohort TCR clusters tended to co-occur in the roughly 120 validation repertoires, a later analysis found.

Germline V gene data show CDR1 as MNHEY and CDR2 as SMNVEV (reference sequence). This CDR3 comprises 13 residues. Trimming removed 2 bases at V and 1 base at J, with 5 bases between. Produced via immunoSEQ multiplex PCR; TCRdb's table is partial and in-frame only. The sample records more than 90,000 clones, roughly nine tenths being singletons. About this clone itself: Its antigen is not known.

The sample taken for sequencing was PBMCs. This chain uses TRBV27 with TRBJ2-5; a possible D gene is TRBD1 (5 bases). The sequence was collected from a man between 18 and 35 years old in good health and CMV-seropositive. The DNA of the CDR3 is TGTGCCAGCAGTTTAAGGGGCCAAGAGACCCAGTACTTC. This sequence encodes CASSLRGQETQYF.